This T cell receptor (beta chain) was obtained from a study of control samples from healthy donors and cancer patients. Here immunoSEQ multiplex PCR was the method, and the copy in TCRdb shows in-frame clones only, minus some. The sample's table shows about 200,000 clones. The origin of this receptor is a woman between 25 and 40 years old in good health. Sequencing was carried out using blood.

The CDR3 region has the DNA TGTGCCAGTAGTATCTTGGCAGAAGGGCTTCAGCCCCAGCATTTT. Translated: CASSILAEGLQPQHF. The chain uses TRBV19 and TRBJ1-5; D gene unclear. CDR1 and CDR2 (germline): LNHDA, SQIVND (reference sequence). V was pared by 3 bases and J by 6 bases, with 15 bases between. The CDR3 contains 15 residues.